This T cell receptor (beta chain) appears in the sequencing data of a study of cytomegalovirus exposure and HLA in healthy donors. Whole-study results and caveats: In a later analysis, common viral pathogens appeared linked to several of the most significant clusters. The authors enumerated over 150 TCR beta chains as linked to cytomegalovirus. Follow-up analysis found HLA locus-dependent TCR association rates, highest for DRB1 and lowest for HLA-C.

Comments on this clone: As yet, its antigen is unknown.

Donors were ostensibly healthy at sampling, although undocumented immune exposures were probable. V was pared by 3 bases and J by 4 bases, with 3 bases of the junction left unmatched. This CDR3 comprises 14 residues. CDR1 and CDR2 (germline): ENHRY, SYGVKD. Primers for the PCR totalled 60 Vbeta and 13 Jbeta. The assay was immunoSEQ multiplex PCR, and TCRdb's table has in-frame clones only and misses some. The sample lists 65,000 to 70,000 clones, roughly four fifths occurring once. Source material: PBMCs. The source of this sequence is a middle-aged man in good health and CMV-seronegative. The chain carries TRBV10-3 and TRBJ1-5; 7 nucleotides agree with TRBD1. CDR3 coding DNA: TGTGCCATCAGTGACAGGACAGGTAATCAGCCCCAGCATTTT. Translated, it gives CAISDRTGNQPQHF.